The rows below give T cell receptor beta chains drawn from one sample of a study of a mutant IDH1 vaccine in newly diagnosed glioma. TCRdb's table, derived via immunoSEQ multiplex PCR, lists solely in-frame clones and lacks some. Here the sample spans some 55,000 clones, 85% to 90% being singletons. Antigens for these TCRs are unknown. This specimen consisted of PBMCs, obtained from a glioma patient whose treatment included an IDH1 peptide vaccine. These receptors all stem from a woman in her thirties or forties with glioma. CDR3s include the opening cysteine and the closing phenylalanine or tryptophan. The D gene is left open where the match is weak. Clone size is stated in some rows and not others, as once, few, many or a class when expanded.

>TRBD1|NA|TRBV12-5|TRBJ1-1
TGTGCTAGTGGTTTGGCCCCGGGACAGGGGGGCACTGAAGCTTTCTTT
CASGLAPGQGGTEAFF
>NA|once|TRBV9|TRBJ1-1
TGTGCCAGCGTACCCGGGACACAGAACACTGAAGCTTTCTTT
CASVPGTQNTEAFF
>NA|NA|TRBV30|TRBJ2-7
TGTGCCTGGAGTAAGGAGGGTGCCCTATTCCTATACGAGCAGTACTTC
CAWSKEGALFLYEQYF
>NA|NA|TRBV29-1|TRBJ2-6
TGCAGCGTGGGGGCGTGGGGCGCTGGGGCCAACGTCCTGACTTTC
CSVGAWGAGANVLTF
>NA|NA|TRBV5-4|TRBJ1-3
TGTGCCAGCAGCTGGGACGTGGGAAACACCATATATTTT
CASSWDVGNTIYF
>NA|few|TRBV28|TRBJ1-5
TGTGCCAGCAGTTTAGCAGGAAATCAGCCCCAGCATTTT
CASSLAGNQPQHF
>TRBD1|NA|TRBV7-2|TRBJ1-3
TGTGCCAGCAGCAAAACTACAGGGGGCCGAAACACCATATATTTT
CASSKTTGGRNTIYF
>NA|NA|TRBV7-9|TRBJ2-7
TGTGCCAGCAGCTTAGTGGGGCCCACCCGCGAGCAGTACTTC
CASSLVGPTREQYF
>TRBD1|NA|TRBV18|TRBJ2-1
TGTGCCAGCTCAAAGACAGGGGGAGGTTACAATGAGCAGTTCTTC
CASSKTGGGYNEQFF
>NA|NA|TRBV7-2|TRBJ1-1
TGTGCCAGCAGCCCGTTTGGGGATATGAACACTGAAGCTTTCTTT
CASSPFGDMNTEAFF
>NA|NA|TRBV19|TRBJ1-2
TGTGCCAGTAAGAGGGTCGACTATGGCTACACCTTC
CASKRVDYGYTF
>TRBD1|NA|TRBV5-1|TRBJ1-1
TGCGCCAGCAGCTTATGGCGACAGGGGCGATCGAACACTGAAGCTTTCTTT
CASSLWRQGRSNTEAFF
>NA|NA|TRBV6-4|TRBJ1-1
TGTGCCAGCAGTGACTTCCCGAACACTGAAGCTTTCTTT
CASSDFPNTEAFF
>NA|NA|TRBV9|TRBJ2-7
TGTGCCAGCAGCGGTGGATCGGCTGGCGAGCAGTACTTC
CASSGGSAGEQYF
>TRBD1|NA|TRBV5-1|TRBJ2-4
TGCGCCAGCAGCCTACTCGGGACAGCCCTAGCCAAAAACATTCAGTACTTC
CASSLLGTALAKNIQYF
>NA|NA|TRBV21-1|TRBJ1-3
TGTGCCAGCTTCCCTGAAGGGGATCTCTCTGGAAACACCATATATTTT
CASFPEGDLSGNTIYF
>TRBD2|NA|TRBV4-1|TRBJ2-5
TGCGCCAGCAGCCGACCGGGACTAGCGGGAAAGACCCAGTACTTC
CASSRPGLAGKTQYF
>NA|NA|TRBV7-3|TRBJ2-1
TGTGCCAGCAGCTCATTACCGGGTCCCCCCAATGAGCAGTTCTTC
CASSSLPGPPNEQFF
>TRBD1|NA|TRBV2|TRBJ1-1
TGTGCCAGCAGTGAGGACAGGGGAGCGACTGAAGCTTTCTTT
CASSEDRGATEAFF
>NA|NA|TRBV6-1|TRBJ2-7
TGTGCCAGCGGTGGGCAGGGGCCGTTTTTCGAGCAGTACTTC
CASGGQGPFFEQYF
>NA|NA|TRBV4-2|TRBJ2-7
TGTGCCAGCAGCCAAGACGGTTTAGCTCGGGAGCAGTACTTC
CASSQDGLAREQYF
>TRBD1|NA|TRBV4-1|TRBJ2-2
TGCGCCAGCAGCCCGGACAGGGCGCGGGCCGGGGAGCTGTTTTTT
CASSPDRARAGELFF
>NA|NA|TRBV27|TRBJ2-5
TGTGCCAGCAGTTCGAGGGGAACCCAGTACTTC
CASSSRGTQYF
>NA|NA|TRBV4-3|TRBJ1-5
TGCGCCAGCAGCCAATTATATAGCAATCAGCCCCAGCATTTT
CASSQLYSNQPQHF
>NA|once|TRBV7-2|TRBJ2-3
TGTGCCAGCAGCTTAGCGGGGGGGCGGGCAGATACGCAGTATTTT
CASSLAGGRADTQYF
>TRBD1|NA|TRBV4-3|TRBJ1-5
TGCGCCAGCAGCCAAGGCCCAGGGGGCTATCAGCCCCAGCATTTT
CASSQGPGGYQPQHF
>NA|NA|TRBV30|TRBJ2-7
TGTGCCTGGAGGTCGCCCGCAAAATTTTATGAGCAGTACTTC
CAWRSPAKFYEQYF
>NA|NA|TRBV2|TRBJ1-1
TGTGCCAGCCCTGCTCTCCCGACGGTGAACACTGAAGCTTTCTTT
CASPALPTVNTEAFF
>TRBD1|NA|TRBV5-4|TRBJ2-6
TGTGCCAGCAGCAGCGGGACAGGGGGCCGCTCTGGGGCCAACGTCCTGACTTTC
CASSSGTGGRSGANVLTF
>TRBD1|NA|TRBV18|TRBJ1-1
TGTGCCAGCTCACGAGACAGGGAGTTGGGCGGGAACACTGAAGCTTTCTTT
CASSRDRELGGNTEAFF
>TRBD1|NA|TRBV2|TRBJ1-2
TGTGCCAGCAGGGTATCCGGGACAGGGGGGGCCTATGGCTACACCTTC
CASRVSGTGGAYGYTF
>TRBD1|once|TRBV4-1|TRBJ1-3
TGCGCCAGCAGCCAACGGACAGGGGGCGTCTCTGGAAACACCATATATTTT
CASSQRTGGVSGNTIYF
>NA|few|TRBV7-9|TRBJ1-1
TGTGCCAGCAGCAAAGGACGGCTGAACACTGAAGCTTTCTTT
CASSKGRLNTEAFF
>NA|NA|TRBV19|TRBJ1-3
TGTGCCAGTAGTAACTACTACCGGGGCGGAAGTGGAAACACCATATATTTT
CASSNYYRGGSGNTIYF
>NA|NA|TRBV6-1|TRBJ2-5
TGTGCCAGCAGTGAATATTTGGGAGCCCGGGTCCAGTACTTC
CASSEYLGARVQYF
>NA|few|TRBV30|TRBJ1-2
TGTGCCTGGGGCCGAATTCTAACCCACTATGGCTACACCTTC
CAWGRILTHYGYTF
>NA|NA|TRBV7-3|TRBJ2-1
TGTGCCAGCAGCTTAATCGGCGGGTACAATGAGCAGTTCTTC
CASSLIGGYNEQFF
>NA|NA|TRBV18|TRBJ1-1
TGTGCCAGCTCACTTCAGACCTCTAACAGTGAAGCTTTCTTT
CASSLQTSNSEAFF
>NA|NA|TRBV2|TRBJ1-2
TGTGCCAGCAGTCTCGTTGGGCAGGATGTTGTATATGGCTACACCTTC
CASSLVGQDVVYGYTF
>TRBD2|NA|TRBV4-3|TRBJ2-3
TGCGCCAGCAGCCAAGGAATCCTGACTAGCGGGGGAAATACGCAGTATTTT
CASSQGILTSGGNTQYF